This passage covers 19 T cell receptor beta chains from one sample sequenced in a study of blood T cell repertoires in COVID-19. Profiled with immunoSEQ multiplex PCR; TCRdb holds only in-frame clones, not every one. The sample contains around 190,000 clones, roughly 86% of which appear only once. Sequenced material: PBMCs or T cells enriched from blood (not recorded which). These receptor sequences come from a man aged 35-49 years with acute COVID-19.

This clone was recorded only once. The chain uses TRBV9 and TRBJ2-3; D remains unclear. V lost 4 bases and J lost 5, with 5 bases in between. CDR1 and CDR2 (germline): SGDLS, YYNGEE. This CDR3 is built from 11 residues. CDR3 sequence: CASSPGDTQYF. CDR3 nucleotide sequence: TGTGCCAGCAGCCCGGGAGATACGCAGTATTTT.

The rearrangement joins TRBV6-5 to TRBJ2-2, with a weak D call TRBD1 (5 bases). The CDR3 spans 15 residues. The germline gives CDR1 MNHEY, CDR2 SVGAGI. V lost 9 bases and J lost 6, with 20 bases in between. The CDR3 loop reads CASRGDTKGSGELFF. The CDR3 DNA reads TGTGCCAGTAGGGGTGATACAAAGGGTTCCGGGGAGCTGTTTTTT.

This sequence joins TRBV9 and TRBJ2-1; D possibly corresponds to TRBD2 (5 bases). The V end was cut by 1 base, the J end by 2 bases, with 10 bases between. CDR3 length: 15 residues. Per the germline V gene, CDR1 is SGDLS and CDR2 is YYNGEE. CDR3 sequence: CASSVTGSPYNEQFF. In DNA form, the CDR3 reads TGTGCCAGCAGCGTAACGGGATCCCCCTACAATGAGCAGTTCTTC. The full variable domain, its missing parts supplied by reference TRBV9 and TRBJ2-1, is DSGVTQTPKHLITATGQRVTLRCSPRSGDLSVYWYQQSLDQGLQFLIQYYNGEERAKGNILERFSAQQFPDLHSELNLSSLELGDSALYFCASSVTGSPYNEQFFGPGTRLTVL.

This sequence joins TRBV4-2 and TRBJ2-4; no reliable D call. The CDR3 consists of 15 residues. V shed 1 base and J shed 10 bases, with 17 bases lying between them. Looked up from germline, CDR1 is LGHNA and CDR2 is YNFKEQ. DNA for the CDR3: TGTGCCAGCAGCCAAGCTCAAAGCGCCAGTTCAATTCAGTACTTC. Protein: CASSQAQSASSIQYF.

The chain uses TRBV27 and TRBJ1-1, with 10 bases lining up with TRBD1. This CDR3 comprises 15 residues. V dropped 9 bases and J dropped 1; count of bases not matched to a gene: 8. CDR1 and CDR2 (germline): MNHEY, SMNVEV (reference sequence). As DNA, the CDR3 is TGTGCCAGTAAGACCGGGACAGGGGCGAACACTGAAGCTTTCTTT. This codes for CASKTGTGANTEAFF.

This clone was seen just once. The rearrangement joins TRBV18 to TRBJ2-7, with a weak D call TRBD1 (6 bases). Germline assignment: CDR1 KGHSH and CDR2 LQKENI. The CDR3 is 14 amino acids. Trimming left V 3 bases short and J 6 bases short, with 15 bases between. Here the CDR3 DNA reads TGTGCCAGCTCACCCAACACAGGGAATGGCGAGCAGTACTTC. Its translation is CASSPNTGNGEQYF.

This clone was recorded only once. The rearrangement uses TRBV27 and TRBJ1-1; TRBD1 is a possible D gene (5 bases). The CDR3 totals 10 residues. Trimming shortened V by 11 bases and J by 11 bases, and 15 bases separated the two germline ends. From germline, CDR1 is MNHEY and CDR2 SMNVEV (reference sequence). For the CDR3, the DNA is TGTGCCCCCCGGTCACGGGGGGCTTTCTTT. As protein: CAPRSRGAFF.

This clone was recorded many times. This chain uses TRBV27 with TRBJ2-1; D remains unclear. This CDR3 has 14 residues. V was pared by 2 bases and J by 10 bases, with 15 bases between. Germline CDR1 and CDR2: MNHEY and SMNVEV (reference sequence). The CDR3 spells CASSLTRNSPEQFF. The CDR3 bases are TGTGCCAGCAGTTTAACCAGAAATAGCCCGGAGCAGTTCTTC.

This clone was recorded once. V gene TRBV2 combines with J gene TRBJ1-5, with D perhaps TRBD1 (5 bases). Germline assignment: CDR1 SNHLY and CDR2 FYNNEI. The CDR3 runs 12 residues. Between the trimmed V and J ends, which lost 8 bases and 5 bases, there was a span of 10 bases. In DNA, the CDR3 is TGTGCCAGCTCGTCGGGGGATCAGCCCCAGCATTTT. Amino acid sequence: CASSSGDQPQHF. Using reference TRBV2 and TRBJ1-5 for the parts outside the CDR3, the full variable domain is EPEVTQTPSHQVTQMGQEVILRCVPISNHLYFYWYRQILGQKVEFLVSFYNNEISEKSEIFDDQFSVERPDGSNFTLKIRSTKLEDSAMYFCASSSGDQPQHFGDGTRLSIL.

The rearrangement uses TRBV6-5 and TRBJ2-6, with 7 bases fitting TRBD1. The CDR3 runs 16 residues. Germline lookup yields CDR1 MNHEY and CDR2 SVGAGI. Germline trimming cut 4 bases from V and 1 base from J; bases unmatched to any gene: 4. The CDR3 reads CASSLEGASGANVLTF. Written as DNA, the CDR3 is TGTGCCAGCAGTTTAGAGGGGGCGTCTGGGGCCAACGTCCTGACTTTC.

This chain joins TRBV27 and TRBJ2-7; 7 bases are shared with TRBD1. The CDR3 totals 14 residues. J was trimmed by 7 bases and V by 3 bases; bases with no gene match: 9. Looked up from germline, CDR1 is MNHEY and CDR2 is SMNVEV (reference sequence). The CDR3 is CASSFGTALGEQYF. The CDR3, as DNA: TGTGCCAGCAGTTTCGGGACAGCCCTCGGGGAGCAGTACTTC.

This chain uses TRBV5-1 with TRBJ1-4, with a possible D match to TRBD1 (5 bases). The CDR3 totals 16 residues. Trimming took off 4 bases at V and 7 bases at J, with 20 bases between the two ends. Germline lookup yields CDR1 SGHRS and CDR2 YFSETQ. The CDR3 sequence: CASSLDRGPGGEKLFF. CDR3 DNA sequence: TGCGCCAGCAGCCTAGATAGAGGACCGGGGGGTGAAAAACTGTTTTTT.

The CDR3 DNA follows: TGTGCCAGCAGTTTACCTAGGGCATTAGCGGCCAATGAGCAGTTCTTC. It encodes CASSLPRALAANEQFF. The V call is TRBV28, the J call TRBJ2-1, with a weak D call TRBD2 (6 bases). Trimming removed 2 bases from V and 6 bases from J, with 17 bases in between. CDR1 and CDR2 from the germline V gene are MDHEN and SYDVKM. CDR3 size: 16 residues.

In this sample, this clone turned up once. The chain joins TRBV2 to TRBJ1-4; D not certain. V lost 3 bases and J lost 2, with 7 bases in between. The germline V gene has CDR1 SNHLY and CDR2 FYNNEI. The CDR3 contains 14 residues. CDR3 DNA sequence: TGTGCCAGCAGTGAGCGGCAGACTAATGAAAAACTGTTTTTT. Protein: CASSERQTNEKLFF. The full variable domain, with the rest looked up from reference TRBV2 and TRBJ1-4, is EPEVTQTPSHQVTQMGQEVILRCVPISNHLYFYWYRQILGQKVEFLVSFYNNEISEKSEIFDDQFSVERPDGSNFTLKIRSTKLEDSAMYFCASSERQTNEKLFFGSGTQLSVL.

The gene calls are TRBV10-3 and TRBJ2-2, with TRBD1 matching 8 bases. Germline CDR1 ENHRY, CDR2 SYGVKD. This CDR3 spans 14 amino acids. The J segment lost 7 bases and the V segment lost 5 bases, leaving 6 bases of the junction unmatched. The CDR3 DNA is TGTGCCATCAGTAGGACAGGGCAAAACGGGGAGCTGTTTTTT. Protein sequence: CAISRTGQNGELFF.

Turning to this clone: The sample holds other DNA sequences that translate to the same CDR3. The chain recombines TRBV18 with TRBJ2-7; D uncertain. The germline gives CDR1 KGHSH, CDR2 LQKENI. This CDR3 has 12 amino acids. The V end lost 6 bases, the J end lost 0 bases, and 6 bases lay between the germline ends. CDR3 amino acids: CASSPSSYEQYF. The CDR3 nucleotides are TGTGCCAGCTCTCCGTCCTCCTACGAGCAGTACTTC.

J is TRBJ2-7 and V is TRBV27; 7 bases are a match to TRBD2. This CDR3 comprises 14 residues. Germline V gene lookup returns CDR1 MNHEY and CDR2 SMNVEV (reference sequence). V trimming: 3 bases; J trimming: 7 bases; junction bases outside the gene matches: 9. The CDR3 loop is CASSLGGAWGEQYF. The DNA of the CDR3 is TGTGCCAGCAGTTTGGGAGGGGCCTGGGGAGAGCAGTACTTC.

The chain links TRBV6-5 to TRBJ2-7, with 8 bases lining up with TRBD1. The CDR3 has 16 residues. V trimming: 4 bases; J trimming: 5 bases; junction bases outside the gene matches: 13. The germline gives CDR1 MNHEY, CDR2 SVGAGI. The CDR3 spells CASSSHSGTGGNEQYF. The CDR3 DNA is TGTGCCAGCAGTTCCCACTCTGGGACAGGTGGTAACGAGCAGTACTTC.

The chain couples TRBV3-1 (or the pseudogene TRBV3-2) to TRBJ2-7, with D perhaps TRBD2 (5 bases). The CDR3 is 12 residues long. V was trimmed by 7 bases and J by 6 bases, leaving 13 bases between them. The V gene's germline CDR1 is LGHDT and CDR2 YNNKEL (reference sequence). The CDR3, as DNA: TGTGCCAGCACCGGGAAAGGATCCGAGCAGTACTTC. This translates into CASTGKGSEQYF.